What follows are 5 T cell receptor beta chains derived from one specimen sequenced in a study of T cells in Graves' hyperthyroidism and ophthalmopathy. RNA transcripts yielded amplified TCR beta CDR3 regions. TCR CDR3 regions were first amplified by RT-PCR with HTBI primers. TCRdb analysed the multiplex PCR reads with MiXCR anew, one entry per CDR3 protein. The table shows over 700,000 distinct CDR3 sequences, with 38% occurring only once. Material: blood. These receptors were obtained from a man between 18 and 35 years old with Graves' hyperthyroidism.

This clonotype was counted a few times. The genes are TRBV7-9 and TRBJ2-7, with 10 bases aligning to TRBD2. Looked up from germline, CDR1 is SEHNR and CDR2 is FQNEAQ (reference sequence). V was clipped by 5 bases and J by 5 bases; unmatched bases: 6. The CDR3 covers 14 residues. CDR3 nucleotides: TGTGCCAGCAGCCAAGAGCGGGGGGGCGACGAGCAGTACTTC. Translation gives CASSQERGGDEQYF.

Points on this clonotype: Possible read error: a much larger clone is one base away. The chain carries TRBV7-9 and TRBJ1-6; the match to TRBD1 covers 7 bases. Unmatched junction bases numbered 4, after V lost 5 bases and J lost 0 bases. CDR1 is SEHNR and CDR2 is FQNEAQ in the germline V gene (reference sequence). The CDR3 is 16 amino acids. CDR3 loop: CASSGTDHSYNSPLHF. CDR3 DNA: TGTGCCAGCAGCGGGACAGACCACTCCTATAATTCACCCCTCCACTTT. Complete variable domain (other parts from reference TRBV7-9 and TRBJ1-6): DTGVSQNPRHKITKRGQNVTFRCDPISEHNRLYWYRQTLGQGPEFLTYFQNEAQLEKSRLLSDRFSAERPKGSFSTLEIQRTEQGDSAMYLCASSGTDHSYNSPLHFGNGTRLTVT.

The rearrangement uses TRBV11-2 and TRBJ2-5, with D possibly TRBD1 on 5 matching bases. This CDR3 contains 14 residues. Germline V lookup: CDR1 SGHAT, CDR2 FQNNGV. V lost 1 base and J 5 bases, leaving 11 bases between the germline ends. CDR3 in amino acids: CASSLATGWETQYF. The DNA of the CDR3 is TGTGCCAGCAGCTTAGCAACAGGCTGGGAGACCCAGTACTTC.

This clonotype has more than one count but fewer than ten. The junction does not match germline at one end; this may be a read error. The CDR3 DNA reads TGTGCCATCAGAACTAGCAGGGACACCGGGGAGCTGTACTTC. This sequence encodes CAIRTSRDTGELYF. This rearrangement joins TRBV6-5 to TRBJ2-7, with D perhaps given as TRBD1 or TRBD2 (6 bases each). Germline V gene data show CDR1 as MNHEY and CDR2 as SVGAGI. The CDR3 has 14 residues.

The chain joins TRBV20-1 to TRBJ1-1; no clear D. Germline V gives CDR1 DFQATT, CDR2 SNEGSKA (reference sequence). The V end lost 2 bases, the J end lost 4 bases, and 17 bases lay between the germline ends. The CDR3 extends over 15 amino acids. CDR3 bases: TGCAGTGCTAGATCAGGACGGGGAGTGGGCACTGAAGCTTTCTTT. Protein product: CSARSGRGVGTEAFF.